This entry lists 21 T cell receptor beta chains sequenced from one sample in a study of human T cells and chemical hapten exposure. TCRdb itself ran the RACE reads through MiXCR, one entry per CDR3 protein. Here the sample spans over 300,000 distinct CDR3 sequences, 4% to 6% being singletons. Noted time point: pre-sensitization, week 0. The treatment denotes: therapeutic diphenylcyclopropenone sensitization with weekly scalp DPC. The sequenced sample was whole blood, obtained in connection with sensitization to the hapten diphenylcyclopropenone (DPC). These receptors were taken from a woman aged 45-65 years with alopecia areata. Some clones in this sample may be carry-over from other donors' samples.

Only a few counts were recorded for this clonotype. The chain has TRBV20-1 and TRBJ2-3; TRBD1 agrees at 7 bases. Germline V lookup: CDR1 DFQATT, CDR2 SNEGSKA (reference sequence). Unmatched junction bases numbered 4, after V lost 2 bases and J lost 2 bases. The CDR3 is made up of 14 amino acids. The chain's CDR3 is CSARPGQFTDTQYF. CDR3 coding DNA: TGCAGTGCTAGACCGGGACAGTTCACAGATACGCAGTATTTT.

This clonotype was picked up a small number of times. The rearrangement joins TRBV5-1 to TRBJ1-1; unclear D gene. Germline loops: CDR1 SGHRS, CDR2 YFSETQ. CDR3 size: 14 residues. With 2 bases removed from V and 5 bases from J, the gap between germline ends came to 13 bases. In DNA form, the CDR3 reads TGCGCCAGCAGCTTTAACGGCCTAGGGACTGAAGCTTTCTTT. It encodes CASSFNGLGTEAFF.

This chain joins TRBV7-2 and TRBJ1-6; the D is unclear. Deletions cut 5 bases from V and 15 bases from J, with 17 bases between. CDR1 is SGHTA, CDR2 FQGNSA, per germline. The CDR3 is made up of 13 amino acids. CDR3 region: CASSLRQDYVLHF. DNA for the CDR3: TGTGCCAGCAGCCTCCGACAAGACTATGTCCTCCACTTT.

This clonotype came up many times. The rearrangement joins TRBV10-2 to TRBJ2-1; 7 positions agree with TRBD2. Unmatched junction bases numbered 2, after V lost 4 bases and J lost 5 bases. Germline CDR1 is WSHSY and CDR2 is SAAADI. This CDR3 comprises 13 residues. CDR3 DNA: TGCGCCAGCAGTGGCGGGAGTCACAATGAGCAGTTCTTC. This encodes CASSGGSHNEQFF.

The sample holds many counts of this clonotype. J is TRBJ1-1 and V is TRBV5-1; TRBD1 is a possible D gene (5 bases). CDR1 is SGHRS, CDR2 YFSETQ, per germline. V was trimmed by 1 base and J by 7 bases, leaving 8 bases between them. The CDR3 loop spans 12 amino acids. The CDR3 bases are TGCGCCAGCAGCTTGACAGGCGGTGAAGCTTTCTTT. Encoded protein: CASSLTGGEAFF.

There are many counts of this clonotype. J is TRBJ2-3 and V is TRBV29-1; D gene ambiguous. This CDR3 region has 14 residues. V lost 3 bases and J lost 2, with 12 bases in between. The germline V gene encodes CDR1 SQVTM and CDR2 ANQGSEA. The CDR3 here is CSVESGRFTDTQYF. CDR3 nucleotides: TGCAGCGTTGAGAGTGGTAGATTCACAGATACGCAGTATTTT.

This clonotype was detected only a few times. The chain has TRBV5-4 and TRBJ2-4, with D perhaps TRBD1 (6 bases). Trimming pared 0 bases from V and 1 base from J, leaving 8 bases between. Germline V gene lookup returns CDR1 SGHNT and CDR2 YYREEE (reference sequence). This CDR3 contains 15 residues. CDR3 in amino acids: CASSLDRVAKNIQYF. The CDR3 DNA is TGTGCCAGCAGCTTGGACAGGGTGGCCAAAAACATTCAGTACTTC.

The V gene is TRBV2, the J gene TRBJ1-2, with a weak D call TRBD1 (5 bases). Germline V CDR1 and CDR2: SNHLY, FYNNEI. The CDR3 loop spans 14 amino acids. V dropped 8 bases and J dropped 0 bases, with 13 bases sitting between them. The CDR3 is CASGFGGTNYGYTF. In nucleotides, the CDR3 is TGTGCCAGCGGCTTTGGGGGAACTAACTATGGCTACACCTTC.

This clonotype was counted a few times. This sequence joins TRBV28 and TRBJ2-5; the D gene is possibly TRBD1 (5 bases). This CDR3 spans 13 amino acids. The germline gives CDR1 MDHEN, CDR2 SYDVKM. Trimming shortened V by 3 bases and J by 3 bases, and 8 bases separated the two germline ends. Here the CDR3 reads CASSFRDEETQYF. CDR3 nucleotide sequence: TGTGCCAGCAGTTTCAGGGATGAAGAGACCCAGTACTTC.

This clonotype showed up just a few times. This sequence joins TRBV12-3 or TRBV12-4 and TRBJ2-3; D may correspond to TRBD1 or TRBD2 (6 bases each). The CDR3 covers 14 residues. Trimming removed 3 bases from V and 5 bases from J, with 12 bases in between. The CDR3 loop is CASSFTGAQDTQYF. CDR3 coding DNA: TGTGCCAGCAGTTTTACGGGGGCGCAAGATACGCAGTATTTT.

In this sample, this clonotype turned up a few times. V is TRBV6-2 or TRBV6-3 and J is TRBJ2-3; TRBD1 matches 7 bases. The V segment lost 5 bases and the J segment 2 bases; nucleotides outside the gene matches: 13. This CDR3 spans 17 amino acids. CDR1 is MNHEY and CDR2 is SVGEGT in the germline V gene. In DNA, the CDR3 is TGTGCCAGCAGTAAGACCCGGGACAGAGTCCCCACAGATACGCAGTATTTT. Protein sequence: CASSKTRDRVPTDTQYF.

CDR3 sequence: CASSQVSGVPYYGYTF. CDR3 sequence (DNA): TGTGCCAGCAGCCAAGTTTCAGGAGTCCCTTACTATGGCTACACCTTC. The rearrangement joins TRBV3-1 to TRBJ1-2, with D unclear. CDR3 length: 16 amino acids. V dropped 1 base and J dropped 3 bases, with 15 bases sitting between them. The germline V gene has CDR1 LGHDT and CDR2 YNNKEL (reference sequence).

This clonotype was seen repeatedly, ten times or more. This rearrangement joins TRBV12-2 to TRBJ2-6; the table's D call, TRBD1, has no DNA check behind it. TRBV12-2 is termed a pseudogene. The CDR3 has 22 residues. The CDR3 reads CASRLDPRDRGLSRSGANVLTF. In DNA form, the CDR3 reads TGTGCAAGTCGCTTAGACCCCCGAGACAGAGGCCTCAGCCGCTCTGGGGCCAACGTCCTGACTTTC.

The gene calls are TRBV27 and TRBJ1-2; 8 nucleotides line up with TRBD1. The junction had 4 bases not matched to a gene; V was cut back by 3 bases and J by 4 bases. The CDR3 is 14 amino acids. Germline values: CDR1 MNHEY, CDR2 SMNVEV (reference sequence). The CDR3 spells CASSFRQGFYGYTF. In DNA, the CDR3 is TGTGCCAGCAGTTTTCGACAGGGGTTCTATGGCTACACCTTC.

A few counts support this clonotype. The chain joins TRBV3-1 to TRBJ1-6; D call uncertain. V was trimmed by 0 bases and J by 8 bases, leaving 11 bases between them. This CDR3 region has 15 residues. CDR1 and CDR2 from the germline V gene are LGHDT and YNNKEL (reference sequence). CDR3: CASSQDSRRDSPLHF. In nucleotides, the CDR3 is TGTGCCAGCAGCCAAGATTCCAGGAGGGATTCACCCCTCCACTTT.

Ten or more counts support this clonotype. The chain uses TRBV7-9 and TRBJ1-1; D ambiguous. The CDR3 consists of 14 residues. The V gene's germline CDR1 is SEHNR and CDR2 FQNEAQ (reference sequence). Trimming took 1 base from V and 0 from J, leaving 6 bases between them. The CDR3 region has the DNA TGTGCCAGCAGCTTAGTTGGGATGAACACTGAAGCTTTCTTT. Translating it yields CASSLVGMNTEAFF. Complete variable domain (other parts from reference TRBV7-9 and TRBJ1-1): DTGVSQNPRHKITKRGQNVTFRCDPISEHNRLYWYRQTLGQGPEFLTYFQNEAQLEKSRLLSDRFSAERPKGSFSTLEIQRTEQGDSAMYLCASSLVGMNTEAFFGQGTRLTVV.

The chain joins TRBV12-3 or TRBV12-4 to TRBJ2-3; 10 bases agree with TRBD2. The J segment lost 6 bases and the V segment lost 4 bases, leaving 4 bases of the junction unmatched. The CDR3 totals 14 residues. CDR3 residues: CASSYQLAGDTQYF. The DNA for the CDR3 is TGTGCCAGCAGTTACCAACTAGCGGGGGATACGCAGTATTTT.

In its sample, this clonotype was seen many times. The chain carries TRBV7-2 and TRBJ2-3; TRBD1 matches 7 bases. CDR1 is SGHTA, CDR2 FQGNSA, per germline. This CDR3 region has 14 residues. V shed 5 bases and J 3 bases; nucleotides not matched to a gene: 5. CDR3 in DNA: TGTGCCAGCAGCCTCCGGACAGGTACAGATACGCAGTATTTT. The encoded protein is CASSLRTGTDTQYF.

This clonotype was counted many times. J is TRBJ2-2 and V is TRBV20-1; possibly TRBD1 for D (6 bases). The CDR3 is 13 amino acids. In germline, CDR1 is DFQATT, CDR2 SNEGSKA (reference sequence). V was clipped by 6 bases and J by 6 bases, with 14 bases between them. The CDR3 DNA reads as TGCAGTGCAACTGACAGGCCCGCCGGGGAGCTGTTTTTT. Translating it yields CSATDRPAGELFF.

The chain joins TRBV28 to TRBJ1-5; TRBD1 agrees at 7 bases. Unmatched junction bases numbered 13, after V lost 10 bases and J lost 7 bases. The CDR3 length is 14 residues. CDR1 and CDR2 from the germline V gene are MDHEN and SYDVKM. The CDR3 coding sequence is TGTGCCACCCAGGGGGGGGCGAACTGGCAGCCCCAGCATTTT. This codes for CATQGGANWQPQHF.

This clonotype was observed many times. The V call is TRBV7-8, the J call TRBJ2-3; perhaps TRBD2 as D (6 bases). The length of the CDR3 is 15 residues. Per the germline V gene, CDR1 is SGHVS and CDR2 is FQNEAQ. V shed 5 bases and J shed 2 bases, with 14 bases lying between them. DNA of the CDR3: TGTGCCAGCAGCGCCGGGACTTCTACCACAGATACGCAGTATTTT. Translation gives CASSAGTSTTDTQYF.